One sample yielded the 7 T cell receptor beta chains listed below, sequenced in a study of sequential checkpoint blockade in melanoma. The repertoire was sequenced with immunoSEQ multiplex PCR; TCRdb's copy has only in-frame clones and lacks some. The sample records about 4,900 clones, roughly a third being singletons. The treatment is: randomized to nivolumab then ipilimumab (arm A) or the reverse (arm B). Here the sequenced sample was tumor tissue (inferred from file names), taken from a patient given nivolumab and ipilimumab in sequence. The receptors stem from a human donor with melanoma.

The rearrangement links TRBV28 to TRBJ1-2; 7 nucleotides match TRBD1. Germline lookup yields CDR1 MDHEN and CDR2 SYDVKM. V lost 8 bases and J lost 6; bases outside the gene matches: 6. The CDR3 covers 12 residues. The CDR3 protein is CASQGGLDGYTF. CDR3 sequence (DNA): TGTGCCAGCCAGGGGGGGTTAGATGGCTACACCTTC.

The J gene is TRBJ2-5, the V gene TRBV11-3; D is possibly TRBD1 (6 bases). Trimming removed 2 bases from V and 1 base from J, with 8 bases in between. Germline loops: CDR1 SGHNT, CDR2 YENEEA. CDR3 size: 14 residues. The DNA of the CDR3 is TGTGCCAGCAGCTTAAACAGGGTCCAAGAGACCCAGTACTTC. Its protein is CASSLNRVQETQYF.

This clone was counted only a few times. The chain combines TRBV6-8 with TRBJ1-2; TRBD1 agrees at 9 bases. With 6 bases clipped from V and 5 bases from J, the junction kept 7 bases outside the gene matches. The V gene's germline CDR1 is MNHGY and CDR2 SAAAGT. There are 14 residues in the CDR3. In DNA, the CDR3 is TGTGCCAGCAGACCGGACAGGGGCCCATATGGCTACACCTTC. It yields the protein CASRPDRGPYGYTF.

The V call is TRBV28, the J call TRBJ1-3; 8 positions agree with TRBD1. CDR1 and CDR2 (germline): MDHEN, SYDVKM. The CDR3 runs 14 residues. The ends lost 10 bases at V and 0 bases at J; junction bases unmatched: 5. The CDR3 region is CATGTGDSGNTIYF. The CDR3 nucleotides read TGTGCCACCGGGACAGGCGACTCTGGAAACACCATATATTTT. The full variable domain, its missing parts supplied by reference TRBV28 and TRBJ1-3, is DVKVTQSSRYLVKRTGEKVFLECVQDMDHENMFWYRQDPGLGLRLIYFSYDVKMKEKGDIPEGYSVSREKKERFSLILESASTNQTSMYLCATGTGDSGNTIYFGEGSWLTVV.

By sample share, this clone is medium-sized. V gene TRBV11-3 combines with J gene TRBJ1-1; D may be TRBD1 (5 bases). Germline V gene sequence: CDR1 SGHNT, CDR2 YENEEA. Trimming took off 3 bases at V and 6 bases at J, with 17 bases between the two ends. The CDR3 covers 15 residues. CDR3 DNA: TGTGCCAGCAGCTTCTCGATGGGGGGTCTTGCTGAAGCTTTCTTT. Translation: CASSFSMGGLAEAFF.

In this sample, this clone is medium-sized. Germline and junction disagree at one end, which may indicate a read error. The gene calls are TRBV15 and TRBJ1-1; 7 bases align to TRBD1. The CDR3 sequence is 15 residues long. The germline V gene encodes CDR1 LNHNV and CDR2 YYDKDF (reference sequence). The DNA of the CDR3 is TGTGCCAGCAGCTCACAGGGGCCGGAGAACACTGAAGCTTTCTTT. Its translation: CASSSQGPENTEAFF.

In this sample, this clone turned up a few times. The rearrangement joins TRBV6-8 to TRBJ2-1; D remains unclear. The V end was cut by 0 bases, the J end by 7 bases, with 10 bases between. CDR3 length: 14 amino acids. CDR1 is MNHGY and CDR2 is SAAAGT in the germline V gene. As DNA, the CDR3 is TGTGCCAGCAGTTACTCGAACGGAGCGAATGAGCAGTTCTTC. Translated: CASSYSNGANEQFF.